The clone carrying this T cell receptor (beta chain) was counted a single time. With 2 bases removed from V and 0 bases from J, the gap between germline ends came to 10 bases. Per germline, CDR1 MDHEN and CDR2 SYDVKM. The CDR3 is 16 residues long. The entry originates in a study of OX40 agonist ivuxolimab in advanced cancers. The table came from immunoSEQ multiplex PCR; TCRdb's copy has only in-frame clones and leaves some out. The data hold some 140,000 clones, with just over 90% observed a single time. The J gene is TRBJ2-2, the V gene TRBV28; perhaps TRBD2 as D (6 bases). This receptor was obtained from an adult with an advanced solid tumor such as melanoma, head and neck, liver or kidney cancer. Sequencing was performed on CD4+ or CD8+ T cells sorted from blood, taken in a trial of the OX40 agonist ivuxolimab. Here the CDR3 DNA reads TGTGCCAGCAGTTTAAACGGCGGGACGAACACCGGGGAGCTGTTTTTT. Amino acid sequence: CASSLNGGTNTGELFF.